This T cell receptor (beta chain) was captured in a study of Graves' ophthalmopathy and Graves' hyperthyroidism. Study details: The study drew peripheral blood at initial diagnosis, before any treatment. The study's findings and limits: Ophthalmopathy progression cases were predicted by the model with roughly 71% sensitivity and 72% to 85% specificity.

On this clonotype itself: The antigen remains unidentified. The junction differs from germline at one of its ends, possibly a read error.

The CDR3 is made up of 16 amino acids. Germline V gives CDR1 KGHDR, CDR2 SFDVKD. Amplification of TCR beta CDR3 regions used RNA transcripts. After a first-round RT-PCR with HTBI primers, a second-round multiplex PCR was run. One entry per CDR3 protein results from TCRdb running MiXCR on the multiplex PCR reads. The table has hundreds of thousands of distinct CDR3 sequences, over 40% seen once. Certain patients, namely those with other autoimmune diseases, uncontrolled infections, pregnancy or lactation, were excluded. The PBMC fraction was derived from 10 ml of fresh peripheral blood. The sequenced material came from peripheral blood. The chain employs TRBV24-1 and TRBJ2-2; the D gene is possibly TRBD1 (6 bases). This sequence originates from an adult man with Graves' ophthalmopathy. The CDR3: CASSKSPGQNTGELFF. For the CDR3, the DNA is TGTGCCAGCAGTAAGTCCCCGGGACAGAACACCGGGGAGCTGTTTTTT.